What follows are 11 T cell receptor beta chains derived from one specimen sequenced in a study of memory B cells and T cells in multiple sclerosis. No antigen is known for these receptors. Stimulus-free culture yielded autoproliferating CFSE-dim and non-proliferating CFSE-high T cells, each sequenced separately. About 50 million CFSE-labeled PBMCs were cultured six to eight days unstimulated, then replicate wells were pooled. TCRdb's copy holds only in-frame clones and misses some; the assay was immunoSEQ multiplex PCR. The top ten hold less than 3% of the sample, which has roughly 12,000 clones, around four fifths seen once. Sequencing input: PBMCs from blood kept in culture. These receptors all stem from a human donor with multiple sclerosis.

This clone was recorded once. This sequence joins TRBV2 and TRBJ2-3; D call uncertain. V dropped 2 bases and J dropped 3 bases, with 3 bases sitting between them. Germline V gives CDR1 SNHLY, CDR2 FYNNEI. The CDR3 sequence is 12 residues long. The CDR3 DNA follows: TGTGCCAGCAGTGAACTTACAGATACGCAGTATTTT. Protein sequence: CASSELTDTQYF.

The chain couples TRBV28 to TRBJ2-5; either TRBD1 or TRBD2 may fit D (5 bases each). Trimming removed 5 bases at V and 7 bases at J, with 14 bases between. CDR3 length: 13 amino acids. Per germline, CDR1 MDHEN and CDR2 SYDVKM. The CDR3 DNA reads TGTGCCAGCAGTCTCAGGACTGGGACGACCCAGTACTTC. It yields the protein CASSLRTGTTQYF.

V usage is TRBV6-6 and J usage is TRBJ1-2, with D hard to call. V lost 0 bases to trimming and J lost 8 bases, with 10 bases between them. The germline V gene encodes CDR1 MNHNY and CDR2 SVGAGI (reference sequence). This CDR3 has 13 residues. CDR3 DNA: TGTGCCAGCAGTTACTCCACCTCGCGGGGCTACACCTTC. Protein product: CASSYSTSRGYTF.

This chain connects TRBV10-2 to TRBJ1-1; 9 bases line up with TRBD1. CDR1 and CDR2 from the germline V gene are WSHSY and SAAADI. V was pared by 0 bases and J by 4 bases, with 0 bases of the junction left unmatched. CDR3 length: 14 residues. CDR3 DNA sequence: TGCGCCAGCAGTGAGTCACAGGGGGCCACTGAAGCTTTCTTT. This gives the protein CASSESQGATEAFF.

V usage is TRBV10-3 and J usage is TRBJ1-2, with TRBD1 matching over 9 bases. The CDR3 consists of 12 residues. From germline, CDR1 is ENHRY and CDR2 SYGVKD. The junction had 3 bases not matched to a gene; V was cut back by 7 bases and J by 6 bases. The CDR3 DNA is TGTGCCATCAAGAGGACAGGGGATGGCTACACCTTC. This codes for CAIKRTGDGYTF.

This clone was seen just once. The V and J genes are TRBV6-1 and TRBJ1-3; 8 bases are a match to TRBD1. The CDR3 is 15 amino acids. Per germline, CDR1 MNHNS and CDR2 SASEGT. V shed 6 bases and J 0 bases; nucleotides not matched to a gene: 4. The CDR3 is CASRPTGGSGNTIYF. The CDR3 DNA follows: TGTGCCAGCAGACCCACAGGGGGCTCTGGAAACACCATATATTTT.

The chain links TRBV28 to TRBJ1-6; D perhaps matches TRBD1 (5 bases). Germline lookup yields CDR1 MDHEN and CDR2 SYDVKM. The CDR3 runs to 14 residues. Trimming shortened V by 8 bases and J by 9 bases, and 17 bases separated the two germline ends. In nucleotides, the CDR3 is TGTGCCAGCGGTCAAGGGGCCGAAAGTTCACCCCTCCACTTT. Protein product: CASGQGAESSPLHF.

The chain uses TRBV9 and TRBJ1-2; D possibly corresponds to TRBD1 (6 bases). The CDR3 spans 16 residues. CDR1 and CDR2 from the germline V gene are SGDLS and YYNGEE. V was trimmed by 4 bases and J by 4 bases, leaving 20 bases between them. The CDR3 DNA sequence: TGTGCCAGCAGCCCCGGGGGCTTAGGCGGCTCCTATGGCTACACCTTC. Protein: CASSPGGLGGSYGYTF.

This chain connects TRBV5-6 to TRBJ2-7; 7 bases align to TRBD2. Germline-derived CDR1 and CDR2 are SGHDT and YYEEEE. CDR3 length equals 15 residues. The junction had 10 bases not matched to a gene; V was cut back by 2 bases and J by 5 bases. The CDR3 nucleotides are TGTGCCAGCAGCTTTGCCGGACTAGGGGTCCACGAGCAGTACTTC. Amino acids: CASSFAGLGVHEQYF.

This clone came up once. The chain joins TRBV30 to TRBJ1-2; TRBD1 agrees at 8 bases. The V and J ends lost 1 base and 7 bases, in that order; junction bases with no gene match: 8. The CDR3 spans 14 residues. Per germline, CDR1 GTSNPN and CDR2 SVGIG (reference sequence). CDR3 in DNA: TGTGCCTGGAGTGGGGGGCAGGGGGCGCGTGGCTACACCTTC. Translating gives CAWSGGQGARGYTF.

The chain carries TRBV28 and TRBJ2-7, with D tentatively TRBD1 (6 bases). Germline V gene sequence: CDR1 MDHEN, CDR2 SYDVKM. V was cut by 6 bases and J by 5 bases, with 17 bases left in between. The CDR3 consists of 14 residues. The CDR3 here is CASSKDSLMDEQYF. The DNA for the CDR3 is TGTGCCAGCAGCAAGGACAGCCTCATGGACGAGCAGTACTTC. Full variable domain (missing parts from reference TRBV28 and TRBJ2-7): DVKVTQSSRYLVKRTGEKVFLECVQDMDHENMFWYRQDPGLGLRLIYFSYDVKMKEKGDIPEGYSVSREKKERFSLILESASTNQTSMYLCASSKDSLMDEQYFGPGTRLTVT.